This is a list of T cell receptor beta chains from one sample in a study of T cell responses to AZD1222 COVID-19 vaccine. The data were produced by immunoSEQ multiplex PCR, yet TCRdb's version contains in-frame clones alone and is incomplete. Among about 180,000 clones, about nine tenths were seen once, and the ten largest hold about 3%. Sequencing was performed on peripheral blood, taken on day 0 of AZD1222 vaccination. The origin of the receptors is an adult in good health. Each CDR3 is given with its conserved first and last residue. Each record gives: D gene, clone size, V gene, J gene, CDR3 DNA, CDR3 protein. A D gene is named only where the DNA matches it firmly. Rows give clone size only sometimes, using once, few, many, or a class for an expanded clone.

>.|.|TRBV9|TRBJ2-7
TGTGCCAGCAACCAACAGGGATTGGCCGAGCAGTACTTC
CASNQQGLAEQYF
>.|.|TRBV11-1|TRBJ1-4
TGTGCCAGCAGCCTAGCCGAGAATGAAAAACTGTTTTTT
CASSLAENEKLFF
>TRBD1|once|TRBV7-8|TRBJ1-2
TGTGCCAGCAGCCACGGACAGGGGGCTTGGGGCTACACCTTC
CASSHGQGAWGYTF
>.|.|TRBV6-5|TRBJ1-2
TGTGCCAGCAGTTACTCAGGAGGGGGGCACACCTTC
CASSYSGGGHTF
>TRBD2|.|TRBV6-2/TRBV6-3|TRBJ2-7
TGTGCCAGCAGTTACGGTGGGACTAGCTCCTACGAGCAGTACTTC
CASSYGGTSSYEQYF
>.|.|TRBV11-3|TRBJ1-1
TGTGCCAGCAGCGCGGAGGGGCCTACTGAAGCTTTCTTT
CASSAEGPTEAFF
>.|.|TRBV30|TRBJ1-3
TGTGCCTGGAACTCCCCCGGAAACACCATATATTTT
CAWNSPGNTIYF
>.|.|TRBV7-2|TRBJ1-1
TGTGCCAGCAGCTTAGAGCCTCGGGGGACTGAAGCTTTCTTT
CASSLEPRGTEAFF
>.|.|TRBV7-9|TRBJ2-5
TGTGCCAGCAGCCCCCCCGGACTCCAAGAGACCCAGTACTTC
CASSPPGLQETQYF
>.|.|TRBV4-1|TRBJ1-3
TGCGCCAGCAGCCAAGACCCAATAACCGGAAACACCATATATTTT
CASSQDPITGNTIYF
>TRBD2|.|TRBV7-2|TRBJ2-3
TGTGCCAGCAGCCGTAGCGGGGGGAACACAGATACGCAGTATTTT
CASSRSGGNTDTQYF
>.|.|TRBV5-1|TRBJ2-1
TGCGCCAGCAGCTTAGGGGGGGCGAATGAGCAGTTCTTC
CASSLGGANEQFF
>.|.|TRBV4-1|TRBJ2-1
TGCGCCAGCAGCGAACTAGCATATGTGGATGAGCAGTTCTTC
CASSELAYVDEQFF
>TRBD2|once|TRBV9|TRBJ2-1
TGTGCCAGCAGCGGCGGACTAGCGGGGGGGCCTAGAAGCTCCTACAATGAGCAGTTCTTC
CASSGGLAGGPRSSYNEQFF
>.|.|TRBV18|TRBJ1-1
TGTGCCAGCTCACAAACAGGTGAGGCTGAAGCTTTCTTT
CASSQTGEAEAFF
>.|.|TRBV13|TRBJ1-2
TGTGCCAGCAGCACCCAGAGGGGCCCGACTCAACACTATGGCTACACCTTC
CASSTQRGPTQHYGYTF
>TRBD1|.|TRBV9|TRBJ2-7
TGTGCCAGCAGCCACGGGACAGATCCCTACGAGCAGTACTTC
CASSHGTDPYEQYF
>TRBD1|.|TRBV15|TRBJ1-2
TGTGCCACCAGCAGTACAGGGGGGTTCTATGGCTACACCTTC
CATSSTGGFYGYTF
>.|.|TRBV5-6|TRBJ1-1
TGTGCCAGCAGCTTGGTCTACAGGGATTCGGGCACTGAAGCTTTCTTT
CASSLVYRDSGTEAFF
>.|.|TRBV27|TRBJ2-1
TGTGCCAGCAGTTTTGGGTCCGTGAGGCAGGGGTACAATGAGCAGTTCTTC
CASSFGSVRQGYNEQFF
>.|once|TRBV27|TRBJ1-2
TGTGCCAGCAGCGTGGACGGGTCCCGACATCACCCTAACTATGGCTACACCTTC
CASSVDGSRHHPNYGYTF
>.|.|TRBV5-4|TRBJ2-5
TGTGCCAGCAGACGGGGCCAAGAGACCCAGTACTTC
CASRRGQETQYF
>.|.|TRBV7-9|TRBJ1-4
TGTGCCAGCAGCCCCCCGCCTGGGTCAACTAATGAAAAACTGTTTTTT
CASSPPPGSTNEKLFF
>.|.|TRBV5-1|TRBJ2-7
TGCGCCAGCAGCTGGTCCGAGACAGAGGGAGGAGAGCAGTACTTC
CASSWSETEGGEQYF
>.|once|TRBV5-1|TRBJ2-7
TGCGCCAGCAGCTTAAAGCGGAGCTACGAGCAGTACTTC
CASSLKRSYEQYF